This TCR beta chain was recovered during a study of PD-L1 blockade in urothelial cancer. Turning to the study itself: Samples of blood were analyzed 3 weeks (second dose) and 6 weeks after treatment start.

Regarding time point: peripheral blood 6 weeks after treatment start. Trimming took 6 bases from V and 2 from J; bases not matched to a gene: 5. Looked up from germline, CDR1 is SQVTM and CDR2 is ANQGSEA. The length of the CDR3 is 13 residues. Comments on this clone: The antigen is undetermined.

The repertoire was sequenced with immunoSEQ multiplex PCR; TCRdb's copy has only in-frame clones and lacks some. The sample holds approximately 83,000 clones, approximately 87% seen once. Study-wide points: A below-median TCR clonality in blood before treatment predicted better survival.

V usage is TRBV29-1 and J usage is TRBJ2-3; 7 nucleotides align to TRBD1. The sequence was obtained from a man between 70 and 80 years old with urothelial cancer. Source: PBMCs, taken around atezolizumab (anti-PD-L1) treatment. The CDR3 coding sequence is TGCAGCGTCGACAGGGTCTTCACAGATACGCAGTATTTT. Residues: CSVDRVFTDTQYF.